The next 11 T cell receptor beta chains were all read from a single sample in a study of OX40 agonist ivuxolimab in advanced cancers. Measured with immunoSEQ multiplex PCR; TCRdb has only the in-frame clones, and not every one. The table lists roughly 41,000 clones, over 75% of them singletons. The sample in question was CD4+ or CD8+ T cells sorted from blood, obtained in a trial of the OX40 agonist ivuxolimab. These receptors were taken from an adult with an advanced solid tumor such as melanoma, head and neck, liver or kidney cancer.

This clone has just a few counts. The rearrangement uses TRBV7-9 and TRBJ2-7; a possible D gene is TRBD1 (5 bases). V lost 5 bases to trimming and J lost 6 bases, with 17 bases between them. Per germline, CDR1 SEHNR and CDR2 FQNEAQ (reference sequence). CDR3 size: 14 residues. This CDR3 is CASSLERYRSEQYF. CDR3 in DNA: TGTGCCAGCAGCCTTGAGCGTTACAGGAGCGAGCAGTACTTC.

The chain is built from TRBV7-8 and TRBJ2-3, with D possibly TRBD1 on 5 matching bases. This CDR3 comprises 13 residues. The germline V and J ends were trimmed by 5 bases and 2 bases, with 8 bases remaining between them. CDR1 is SGHVS and CDR2 is FQNEAQ in the germline V gene. The CDR3: CASSLGDTDTQYF. CDR3 sequence (DNA): TGTGCCAGCAGCCTAGGGGACACAGATACGCAGTATTTT.

The V and J genes are TRBV7-2 and TRBJ2-7; D is unclear. Germline lookup yields CDR1 SGHTA and CDR2 FQGNSA. The CDR3 is made up of 12 amino acids. The V and J ends lost 6 bases and 1 base respectively, with 7 bases between them. The CDR3 sequence is CASRAESYEQYF. The CDR3 region has the DNA TGTGCCAGCAGGGCGGAATCCTACGAGCAGTACTTC.

The J gene is TRBJ2-5, the V gene TRBV5-1; TRBD1 matches 10 bases. The J call may be in error: the DNA end matches TRBJ2-7 better. The CDR3 consists of 14 residues. Germline CDR1 SGHRS, CDR2 YFSETQ. The DNA of the CDR3 is TGCGCCAGCAGCTCTACCGGGACAGGGGCCGAGCAGTACTTC. As protein: CASSSTGTGAEQYF.

This chain's CDR3 is CASSEFWSQETQYF. CDR3 coding DNA: TGTGCCAGCAGTGAATTCTGGAGTCAAGAGACCCAGTACTTC. V gene TRBV2 combines with J gene TRBJ2-5; no clear D gene. The CDR3 runs 14 residues. CDR1 is SNHLY and CDR2 is FYNNEI in the germline V gene. The V gene lost 2 bases and the J gene lost 2 bases, with 9 bases spanning the gap.

The CDR3 is CASRHLRDIEFYNEQFF. The CDR3 coding sequence is TGTGCCAGCAGGCATTTACGGGACATCGAATTTTACAATGAGCAGTTCTTC. The rearrangement uses TRBV2 and TRBJ2-1; the D gene is possibly TRBD1 (6 bases). The CDR3 runs 17 residues. The germline V gene encodes CDR1 SNHLY and CDR2 FYNNEI. V lost 6 bases and J lost 4, with 22 bases in between.

This rearrangement joins TRBV10-3 to TRBJ1-3; TRBD1 is a possible D gene (5 bases). The germline CDR1 and CDR2 sequences are ENHRY and SYGVKD. Between the trimmed V and J ends, which lost 2 bases and 0 bases, there was a span of 8 bases. The CDR3 sequence is 15 residues long. The CDR3 coding sequence is TGTGCCATCAGTGAGGGCGGGACCTCTGGAAACACCATATATTTT. This encodes CAISEGGTSGNTIYF.

This chain links TRBV4-2 with TRBJ2-7; 8 bases line up with TRBD2. Germline trimming cut 0 bases from V and 7 bases from J; bases unmatched to any gene: 8. Germline V gives CDR1 LGHNA, CDR2 YNFKEQ. The CDR3 runs to 15 residues. CDR3 bases: TGTGCCAGCAGCCAAGATGCGCGGGGGGTCGGGGAGCAGTACTTC. It encodes CASSQDARGVGEQYF.

This chain connects TRBV4-3 to TRBJ1-6; D possibly corresponds to TRBD1 (5 bases). The CDR3 is made up of 15 amino acids. Trimming took off 1 base at V and 7 bases at J, with 11 bases between the two ends. Germline assignment: CDR1 LGHNA and CDR2 YSLEER. In DNA form, the CDR3 reads TGCGCCAGCAGCCAAGGAGGCCAGGGAAATTCACCCCTCCACTTT. It codes for CASSQGGQGNSPLHF.

The rearrangement joins TRBV2 to TRBJ2-2; 11 bases map to TRBD2. Germline CDR1 is SNHLY and CDR2 is FYNNEI. J gave up 5 bases and V 6 bases, and 8 bases lay outside the gene matches. This CDR3 has 16 amino acids. The CDR3 spells CASSPLAGELTGELFF. CDR3 nucleotides: TGTGCCAGCAGCCCACTAGCGGGGGAGCTAACCGGGGAGCTGTTTTTT.

V usage is TRBV9 and J usage is TRBJ1-2; D is perhaps TRBD1 (6 bases). Trimming took 3 bases from V and 4 from J, leaving 16 bases between them. This CDR3 has 15 residues. The germline CDR1 and CDR2 sequences are SGDLS and YYNGEE. The CDR3, as DNA: TGTGCCAGCAGCGAGGACAGTAACTCGGGCTATGGCTACACCTTC. Its translation: CASSEDSNSGYGYTF.